This T cell receptor beta chain comes out of a study of Graves' ophthalmopathy and Graves' hyperthyroidism. About the research overall: Prior to any treatment, peripheral blood was collected at the time of initial diagnosis.

This clonotype was observed at least ten times. Its matching antigen is unknown. Points from the study as a whole: A 13-signature model separated ophthalmopathy from stable hyperthyroidism, reaching less than 90% sensitivity and around 83% specificity cross-validated.

The CDR3 is made up of 16 amino acids. The germline CDR1 and CDR2 sequences are ENHRY and SYGVKD. V dropped 3 bases and J dropped 3; count of bases not matched to a gene: 5. Diagnosis was based on clinical symptoms, serum thyroxine, TRAb, thyroid ultrasound and orbital computed tomography. The PBMCs were taken from approximately 11 ml of fresh peripheral blood. Amplified material comprised TCR beta CDR3 regions derived from RNA transcripts. The library came from an HTBI-primed first-round RT-PCR and a second-round multiplex PCR. TCRdb fed the multiplex PCR reads into MiXCR, producing one record per CDR3 protein. The data show under 800,000 distinct CDR3 sequences, with approximately 21% seen just once and around 6.9% held by the top ten.

J is TRBJ2-2 and V is TRBV10-3, with 9 bases fitting TRBD1. This TCR was recovered from a woman aged 18-29 years with stable Graves' hyperthyroidism. Some clones in this sample may be carry-over from other donors' samples. Specimen: peripheral blood. CDR3 amino acids: CAISDSGQGDTGELFF. In nucleotides, the CDR3 is TGTGCCATCAGTGACTCGGGACAGGGAGACACCGGGGAGCTGTTTTTT.